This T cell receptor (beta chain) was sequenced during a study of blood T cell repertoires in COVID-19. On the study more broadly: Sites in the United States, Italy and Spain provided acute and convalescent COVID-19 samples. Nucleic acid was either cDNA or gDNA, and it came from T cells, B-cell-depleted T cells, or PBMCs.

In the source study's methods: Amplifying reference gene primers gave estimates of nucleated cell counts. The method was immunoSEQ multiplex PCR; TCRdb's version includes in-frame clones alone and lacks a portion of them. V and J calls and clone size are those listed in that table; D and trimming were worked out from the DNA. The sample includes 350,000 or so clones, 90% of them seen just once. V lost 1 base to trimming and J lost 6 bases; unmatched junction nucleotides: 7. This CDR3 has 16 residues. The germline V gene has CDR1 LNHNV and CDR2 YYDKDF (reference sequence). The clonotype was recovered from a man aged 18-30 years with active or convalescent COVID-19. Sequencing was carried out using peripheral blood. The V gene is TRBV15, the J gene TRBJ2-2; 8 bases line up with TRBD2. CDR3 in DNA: TGTGCCACCAGCAGAGCAAGCGGGAGTTTGTCCGGGGAGCTGTTTTTT. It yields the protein CATSRASGSLSGELFF. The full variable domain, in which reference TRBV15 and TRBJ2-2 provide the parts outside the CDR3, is DAMVIQNPRYQVTQFGKPVTLSCSQTLNHNVMYWYQQKSSQAPKLLFHYYDKDFNNEADTPDNFQSRRPNTSFCFLDIRSPGLGDTAMYLCATSRASGSLSGELFFGEGSRLTVL.